One sample yielded the 10 T cell receptor beta chains listed below, sequenced in a study of T cell changes during pregnancy in multiple sclerosis. Libraries were prepared by immunoSEQ multiplex PCR; TCRdb keeps only in-frame clonotypes and omits some of them. The repertoire holds 50,000 to 75,000 clones, with 93% as singletons. Sequences were derived from CD8+ T cells from peripheral blood mononuclear cells, sampled in the third trimester of pregnancy. The origin of the receptors is a female donor with multiple sclerosis, enrolled in a pregnancy study.

This chain joins TRBV25-1 and TRBJ2-5; 9 nucleotides match TRBD1. Germline loops: CDR1 MGHDK, CDR2 SYGVNS. CDR3 size: 11 residues. The J segment lost 13 bases and the V segment lost 6 bases, leaving 6 bases of the junction unmatched. The CDR3 DNA is TGTGCCAGCAGCCCGACAGGGGGACTGTACTTC. This encodes CASSPTGGLYF.

This chain uses TRBV7-8 with TRBJ2-2; 12 bases are shared with TRBD2. Germline CDR1 and CDR2: SGHVS and FQNEAQ. The CDR3 has 18 residues. After removal of 4 bases from V and 3 bases from J, the junction contained 9 bases not matched to a gene. The CDR3 spells CASSSPTSGSRDTGELFF. The CDR3 bases are TGTGCCAGCAGCTCCCCGACTAGCGGGAGCCGGGACACCGGGGAGCTGTTTTTT.

The V call is TRBV27, the J call TRBJ2-7; 10 bases map to TRBD2. The germline V gene encodes CDR1 MNHEY and CDR2 SMNVEV (reference sequence). The V gene end was trimmed by 6 bases and the J gene end by 7 bases; junction bases not matched to a gene: 12. The CDR3 runs 15 residues. The CDR3 region has the DNA TGTGCCAGCAGCCTGGGAGCGGGAGGGCCCCAAGAGCAGTACTTC. Translated, it gives CASSLGAGGPQEQYF.

V gene TRBV5-6 combines with J gene TRBJ1-5; 7 bases fit TRBD1. In germline, CDR1 is SGHDT, CDR2 YYEEEE. The CDR3 has 14 residues. J gave up 4 bases and V 5 bases, and 6 bases lay outside the gene matches. The CDR3 loop reads CASSWWDRNQPQHF. Here the CDR3 DNA reads TGTGCCAGCAGTTGGTGGGACAGAAATCAGCCCCAGCATTTT.

In nucleotides, the CDR3 is TGCGCCAGCAGCGTCGGGACAGGGGGACCCGAGGAGCAGTTCTTC. It is translated as CASSVGTGGPEEQFF. J is TRBJ2-1 and V is TRBV5-1; 11 nucleotides match TRBD1. The CDR3 has 15 amino acids. V trimming: 4 bases; J trimming: 10 bases; junction bases outside the gene matches: 10. CDR1 is SGHRS and CDR2 is YFSETQ in the germline V gene.

The V call is TRBV13, the J call TRBJ1-1, with D unclear. Trimming shortened V by 5 bases and J by 0 bases, and 10 bases separated the two germline ends. The CDR3 runs 14 residues. Germline lookup yields CDR1 PRHDT and CDR2 FYEKMQ (reference sequence). Here the CDR3 DNA reads TGTGCCAGCAGCCCCCCCACAGTGAACACTGAAGCTTTCTTT. Translation: CASSPPTVNTEAFF.

V is TRBV18 and J is TRBJ1-2; 7 nucleotides agree with TRBD1. Germline CDR1 KGHSH, CDR2 LQKENI. CDR3 length equals 15 residues. V lost 2 bases to trimming and J lost 4 bases; unmatched junction nucleotides: 7. CDR3 loop: CASSPGQDRVYGYTF. In nucleotides, the CDR3 is TGTGCCAGCTCACCAGGACAGGATAGGGTCTATGGCTACACCTTC. The variable domain in full, completed from reference TRBV18 and TRBJ1-2, reads NAGVMQNPRHLVRRRGQEARLRCSPMKGHSHVYWYRQLPEEGLKFMVYLQKENIIDESGMPKERFSAEFPKEGPSILRIQQVVRGDSAAYFCASSPGQDRVYGYTFGSGTRLTVV.

The chain links TRBV6-4 to TRBJ2-3; weak D call: TRBD2 (6 bases). CDR1 is MRHNA and CDR2 is SNTAGT in the germline V gene. This CDR3 contains 14 residues. Trimming removed 5 bases at V and 0 bases at J, with 9 bases between. The DNA of the CDR3 is TGTGCCAGCAGTAAGAGCGGGAGCACAGATACGCAGTATTTT. Protein product: CASSKSGSTDTQYF.

The rearrangement joins TRBV27 to TRBJ2-2; 8 nucleotides align to TRBD1. V shed 7 bases, J shed 6 bases, and the junction held 10 bases outside the gene matches. This CDR3 has 15 residues. Per the germline V gene, CDR1 is MNHEY and CDR2 is SMNVEV (reference sequence). CDR3 protein: CASTKASTGAGELFF. The DNA for the CDR3 is TGTGCCAGCACCAAGGCATCGACAGGGGCCGGGGAGCTGTTTTTT.

V usage is TRBV27 and J usage is TRBJ1-1; D unresolved. With 0 bases removed from V and 1 base from J, the gap between germline ends came to 9 bases. Germline CDR1 is MNHEY and CDR2 is SMNVEV (reference sequence). This CDR3 has 15 residues. The CDR3 region has the DNA TGTGCCAGCAGTTTATCCGAACACCCGAACACTGAAGCTTTCTTT. It codes for CASSLSEHPNTEAFF.